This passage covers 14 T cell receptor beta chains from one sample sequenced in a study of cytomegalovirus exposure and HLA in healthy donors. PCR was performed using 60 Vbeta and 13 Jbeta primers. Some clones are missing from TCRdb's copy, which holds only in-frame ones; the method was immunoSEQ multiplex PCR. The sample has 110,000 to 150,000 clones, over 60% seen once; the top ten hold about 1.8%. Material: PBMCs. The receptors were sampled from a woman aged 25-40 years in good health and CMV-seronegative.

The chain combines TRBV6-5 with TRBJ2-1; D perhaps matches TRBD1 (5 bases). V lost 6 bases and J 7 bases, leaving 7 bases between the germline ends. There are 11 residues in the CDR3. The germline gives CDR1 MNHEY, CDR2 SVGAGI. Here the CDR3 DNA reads TGTGCCAGCAGGCAGGGAAATGAGCAGTTCTTC. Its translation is CASRQGNEQFF.

The CDR3 loop is CASSLMGTGPAEAFF. The CDR3 nucleotides read TGTGCCAGCAGCTTAATGGGGACAGGGCCTGCGGAAGCTTTCTTT. The chain is built from TRBV7-3 and TRBJ1-1; 9 bases map to TRBD1. Germline CDR1 and CDR2: SGHTA and FQGTGA. There are 15 residues in the CDR3. V shed 1 base and J 8 bases; nucleotides not matched to a gene: 8.

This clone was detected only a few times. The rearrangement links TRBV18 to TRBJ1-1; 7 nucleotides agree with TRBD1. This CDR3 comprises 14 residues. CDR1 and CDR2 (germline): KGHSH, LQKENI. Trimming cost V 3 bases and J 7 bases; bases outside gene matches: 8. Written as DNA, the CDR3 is TGTGCCAGCTCACCCGCTACAGGGGCTGGTGAAGCTTTCTTT. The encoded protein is CASSPATGAGEAFF.

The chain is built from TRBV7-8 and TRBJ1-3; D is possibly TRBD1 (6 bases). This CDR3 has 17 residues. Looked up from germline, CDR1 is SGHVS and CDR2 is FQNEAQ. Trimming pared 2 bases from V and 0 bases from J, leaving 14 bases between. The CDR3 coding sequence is TGTGCCAGCAGCTTAAATGTGGACAGCTTCTCTGGAAACACCATATATTTT. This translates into CASSLNVDSFSGNTIYF.

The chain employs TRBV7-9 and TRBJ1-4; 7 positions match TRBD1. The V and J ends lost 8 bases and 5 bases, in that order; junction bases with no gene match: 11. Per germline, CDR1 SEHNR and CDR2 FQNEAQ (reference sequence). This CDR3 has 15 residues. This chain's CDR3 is CASGDGGQLNEKLFF. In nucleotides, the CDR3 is TGTGCCAGCGGGGATGGGGGACAGCTGAATGAAAAACTGTTTTTT.

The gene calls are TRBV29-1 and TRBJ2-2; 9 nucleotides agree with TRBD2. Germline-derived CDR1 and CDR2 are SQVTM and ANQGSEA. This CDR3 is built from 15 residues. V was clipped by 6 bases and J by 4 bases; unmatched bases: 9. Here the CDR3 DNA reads TGCAGCGTGCATATAGCGGGGGTTACCACCGGGGAGCTGTTTTTT. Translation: CSVHIAGVTTGELFF.

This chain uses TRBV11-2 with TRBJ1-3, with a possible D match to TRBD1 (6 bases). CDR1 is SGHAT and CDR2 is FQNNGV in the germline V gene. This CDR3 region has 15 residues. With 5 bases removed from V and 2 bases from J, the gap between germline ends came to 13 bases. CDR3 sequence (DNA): TGTGCCAGCAGCGACCTCCAGGGGCCTGGAAACACCATATATTTT. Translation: CASSDLQGPGNTIYF.

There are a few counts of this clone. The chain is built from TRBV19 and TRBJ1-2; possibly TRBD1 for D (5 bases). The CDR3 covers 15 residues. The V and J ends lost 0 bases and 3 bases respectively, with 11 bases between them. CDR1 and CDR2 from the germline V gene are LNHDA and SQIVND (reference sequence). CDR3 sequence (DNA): TGTGCCAGTAGTATAGAGACCCAGGGCGACTATGGCTACACCTTC. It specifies CASSIETQGDYGYTF.

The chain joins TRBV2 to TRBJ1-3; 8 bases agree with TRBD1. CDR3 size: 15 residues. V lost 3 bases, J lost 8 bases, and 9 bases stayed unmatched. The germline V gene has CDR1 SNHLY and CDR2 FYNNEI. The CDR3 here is CASSDRTGGKDTIYF. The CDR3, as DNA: TGTGCCAGCAGTGATCGAACAGGGGGGAAGGACACCATATATTTT.

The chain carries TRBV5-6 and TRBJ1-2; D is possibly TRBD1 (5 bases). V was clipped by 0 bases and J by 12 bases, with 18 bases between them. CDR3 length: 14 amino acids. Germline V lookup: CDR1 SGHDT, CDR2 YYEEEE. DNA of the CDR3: TGTGCCAGCAGCTTGGTGGAGGGGAGGGCGAGGAACACCTTC. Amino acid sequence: CASSLVEGRARNTF. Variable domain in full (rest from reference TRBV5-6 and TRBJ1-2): DAGVTQSPTHLIKTRGQQVTLRCSPKSGHDTVSWYQQALGQGPQFIFQYYEEEERQRGNFPDRFSGHQFPNYSSELNVNALLLGDSALYLCASSLVEGRARNTFGSGTRLTVV.

The CDR3 bases are TGTGCCAGCAGCCCCCCCCCTTCCTCCGGGGAGCTGTTTTTT. It specifies CASSPPPSSGELFF. V is TRBV5-4 and J is TRBJ2-2; D remains unclear. V was cut by 4 bases and J by 6 bases, with 13 bases left in between. This CDR3 is 14 amino acids long. Germline CDR1 and CDR2: SGHNT and YYREEE (reference sequence).

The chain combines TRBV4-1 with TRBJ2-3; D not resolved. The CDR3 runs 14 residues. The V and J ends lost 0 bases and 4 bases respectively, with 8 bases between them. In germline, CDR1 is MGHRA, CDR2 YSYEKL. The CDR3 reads CASSQERIPDTQYF. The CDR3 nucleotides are TGCGCCAGCAGCCAAGAGAGGATTCCAGATACGCAGTATTTT.

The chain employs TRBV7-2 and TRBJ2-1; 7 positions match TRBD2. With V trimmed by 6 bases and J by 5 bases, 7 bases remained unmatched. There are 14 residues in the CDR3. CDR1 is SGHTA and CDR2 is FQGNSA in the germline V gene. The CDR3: CASRYSAGNNEQFF. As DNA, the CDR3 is TGTGCCAGCAGATATTCAGCGGGGAACAATGAGCAGTTCTTC.

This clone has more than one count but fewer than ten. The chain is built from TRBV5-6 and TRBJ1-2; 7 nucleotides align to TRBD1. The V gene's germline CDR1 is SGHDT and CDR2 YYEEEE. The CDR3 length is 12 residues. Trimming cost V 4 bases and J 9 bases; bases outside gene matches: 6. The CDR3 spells CASSTRTGRYTF. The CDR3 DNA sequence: TGTGCCAGCAGCACCAGGACAGGACGCTACACCTTC.